The 10 T cell receptor beta chains listed next were all sequenced from one sample in a study of blood T cell repertoires in COVID-19. Only in-frame clones appear in the TCRdb table, and some are missing; sequencing was by immunoSEQ multiplex PCR. This sample has more than 300,000 clones, with over 90% found just once. The sequenced sample consisted of PBMCs or T cells enriched from blood (not recorded which). The source is a woman aged 25-40 years who had been exposed to COVID-19.

J is TRBJ2-4 and V is TRBV3-1 (or the pseudogene TRBV3-2); D perhaps matches TRBD2 (7 bases). The CDR3 has 15 amino acids. The germline V gene has CDR1 LGHDT and CDR2 YNNKEL (reference sequence). The V gene lost 4 bases and the J gene lost 1 base, with 11 bases spanning the gap. The CDR3 here is CASSRTRGAKNIQYF. In nucleotides, the CDR3 is TGTGCCAGCAGCCGGACTAGGGGGGCCAAAAACATTCAGTACTTC.

This clone came up a few times. The V call is TRBV18, the J call TRBJ2-2, with unresolved D. The CDR3 length is 13 residues. CDR1 is KGHSH and CDR2 is LQKENI in the germline V gene. V lost 1 base to trimming and J lost 7 bases, with 7 bases between them. The CDR3: CASSPRPGGELFF. The CDR3 nucleotides read TGTGCCAGCTCACCACGGCCTGGCGGGGAGCTGTTTTTT.

This clone was recorded once. CDR3 coding DNA: TGCAGCGTTGGTAGGACCCGGGGGGATGAGCAGTTCTTC. Its protein product is CSVGRTRGDEQFF. The chain has TRBV29-1 and TRBJ2-1, with TRBD2 matching over 7 bases. The V segment lost 4 bases and the J segment 8 bases; nucleotides outside the gene matches: 8. This CDR3 is 13 amino acids long. CDR1 and CDR2 from the germline V gene are SQVTM and ANQGSEA.

This clone occurred once. The chain recombines TRBV11-3 with TRBJ2-3, with D hard to call. The CDR3 runs 14 residues. V lost 5 bases and J lost 5, with 14 bases in between. Germline loops: CDR1 SGHNT, CDR2 YENEEA. CDR3 protein: CASSADRGRDTQYF. The CDR3, as DNA: TGTGCCAGCAGCGCGGATCGAGGTAGAGATACGCAGTATTTT. Full variable domain (rest looked up from reference TRBV11-3 and TRBJ2-3): EAGVVQSPRYKIIEKKQPVAFWCNPISGHNTLYWYLQNLGQGPELLIRYENEEAVDDSQLPKDRFSAERLKGVDSTLKIQPAELGDSAVYLCASSADRGRDTQYFGPGTRLTVL.

The V and J genes are TRBV11-2 and TRBJ1-1, with D perhaps TRBD1 (6 bases). CDR1 is SGHAT and CDR2 is FQNNGV in the germline V gene. Trimming shortened V by 5 bases and J by 10 bases, and 11 bases separated the two germline ends. The CDR3 length is 11 residues. As DNA, the CDR3 is TGTGCCAGCAGCCTGAGGGGGGGAGCTTTCTTT. Protein product: CASSLRGGAFF. Supplemented by reference TRBV11-2 and TRBJ1-1, the full variable domain reads EAGVAQSPRYKIIEKRQSVAFWCNPISGHATLYWYQQILGQGPKLLIQFQNNGVVDDSQLPKDRFSAERLKGVDSTLKIQPAKLEDSAVYLCASSLRGGAFFGQGTRLTVV.

The chain combines TRBV5-1 with TRBJ1-5, with D tentatively TRBD1 (5 bases). Per the germline V gene, CDR1 is SGHRS and CDR2 is YFSETQ. V lost 4 bases and J lost 6, with 11 bases in between. This CDR3 has 13 residues. The CDR3 sequence is CASSPDTGQPQHF. The CDR3, as DNA: TGCGCCAGCAGCCCGGACACGGGTCAGCCCCAGCATTTT.

This chain links TRBV18 with TRBJ1-1, with a possible D match to TRBD1 (6 bases). Trimming pared 4 bases from V and 5 bases from J, leaving 23 bases between. The CDR3 is made up of 17 amino acids. The V gene's germline CDR1 is KGHSH and CDR2 LQKENI. The CDR3 DNA sequence: TGTGCCAGCTCACTACGTCCGGGACACCCTACCGGTACTGAAGCTTTCTTT. Translating gives CASSLRPGHPTGTEAFF.

The J gene is TRBJ1-1, the V gene TRBV19; D not certain. V gave up 3 bases and J gave up 6 bases, with 17 bases separating them. Germline CDR1 and CDR2: LNHDA and SQIVND (reference sequence). The CDR3 consists of 15 residues. This CDR3 is CASSMVFGEYAEAFF. CDR3 DNA sequence: TGTGCCAGTAGTATGGTATTCGGGGAGTACGCTGAAGCTTTCTTT.

This clone was recorded once. The chain is built from TRBV3-1 (or the pseudogene TRBV3-2) and TRBJ2-7; 10 positions match TRBD2. Germline values: CDR1 LGHDT, CDR2 YNNKEL (reference sequence). This CDR3 has 15 residues. Trimming removed 4 bases from V and 3 bases from J; junction bases left unmatched: 6. The CDR3 DNA reads TGTGCCAGCAGCCCAGCTAGCGGGGGACTCTACGAGCAGTACTTC. Amino acids: CASSPASGGLYEQYF.

The chain uses TRBV6-5 and TRBJ2-2; 8 nucleotides match TRBD1. The V gene end was trimmed by 5 bases and the J gene end by 4 bases; junction bases not matched to a gene: 6. The CDR3 loop spans 15 amino acids. CDR1 MNHEY and CDR2 SVGAGI come from the germline V gene. The CDR3 region is CASSPSDRGTGELFF. DNA of the CDR3: TGTGCCAGCAGTCCTAGCGACAGGGGCACCGGGGAGCTGTTTTTT.